This T cell receptor (beta chain) appears in the sequencing data of a study of blood T cell repertoires in COVID-19. For the study at large: PBMCs, B-cell-depleted T cells, or T cells were the source of the cDNA or gDNA that made up the material.

Method: immunoSEQ multiplex PCR; TCRdb's copy keeps in-frame clones and lacks some. The sample yields 240,000 or so clones, 75% to 85% seen once. The germline V gene encodes CDR1 SGHRS and CDR2 YFSETQ. V was pared by 4 bases and J by 7 bases, with 11 bases between. This CDR3 comprises 13 residues. The sample taken for sequencing was peripheral blood. V is TRBV5-1 and J is TRBJ1-4; tentatively, D is TRBD1 (5 bases). This receptor was identified in a woman aged 60-70 years with active or convalescent COVID-19. The CDR3: CASSPGLGEKLFF. For the CDR3, the DNA is TGCGCCAGCAGCCCGGGACTAGGTGAAAAACTGTTTTTT.